Shown below are 16 T cell receptor beta chains from a single sample sequenced in a study of blood T cell repertoires in COVID-19. Sequencing was performed with immunoSEQ multiplex PCR; in TCRdb, only in-frame clones are kept and a portion is missing. The repertoire has approximately 320,000 clones, approximately 85% of them found once; the top ten carry around 7.8%. Sequencing was carried out using peripheral blood. The source of these receptors is a human donor in a cohort sampled during active COVID-19.

This sequence joins TRBV27 and TRBJ2-6; 8 bases align to TRBD1. This CDR3 has 18 residues. V lost 6 bases, J lost 1 base, and 11 bases stayed unmatched. Germline loops: CDR1 MNHEY, CDR2 SMNVEV (reference sequence). The CDR3 region is CASRPGTGTQSGANVLTF. The CDR3 DNA sequence: TGTGCCAGCAGGCCCGGGACAGGTACCCAGTCTGGGGCCAACGTCCTGACTTTC.

This clone was seen just once. This chain uses TRBV4-1 with TRBJ2-5; D unclear. V lost 4 bases, J lost 6 bases, and 15 bases lay in between. The CDR3 sequence is 14 residues long. Germline V gene lookup returns CDR1 MGHRA and CDR2 YSYEKL. CDR3 sequence reads: CASSPSEDLQTQYF. In DNA, the CDR3 is TGCGCCAGCAGCCCAAGCGAAGATCTCCAGACCCAGTACTTC.

V gene TRBV7-2 combines with J gene TRBJ1-3, with 10 bases fitting TRBD1. J gave up 5 bases and V 4 bases, and 8 bases lay outside the gene matches. The CDR3 has 16 amino acids. CDR1 and CDR2 (germline): SGHTA, FQGNSA. This CDR3 reads CASSSIPGQGRNTIYF. CDR3 bases: TGTGCCAGCAGCTCTATACCGGGACAGGGGAGAAACACCATATATTTT.

The rearrangement uses TRBV10-2 and TRBJ2-1; D not resolved. There are 12 residues in the CDR3. V lost 8 bases and J lost 5, with 10 bases in between. Germline V gene sequence: CDR1 WSHSY, CDR2 SAAADI. CDR3 in DNA: TGCGCCAGCTTCGGCGGAAACAATGAGCAGTTCTTC. Translating it yields CASFGGNNEQFF.

The CDR3 nucleotides are TGTGCCAGTAGGAGACTAGCGGGGGGGACCACAGATACGCAGTATTTT. It codes for CASRRLAGGTTDTQYF. The chain recombines TRBV19 with TRBJ2-3; TRBD2 matches 14 bases. V was clipped by 6 bases and J by 2 bases; unmatched bases: 4. The germline CDR1 and CDR2 sequences are LNHDA and SQIVND (reference sequence). The CDR3 loop spans 16 amino acids.

V is TRBV19 and J is TRBJ1-4; D possibly corresponds to TRBD1 (5 bases). The V gene's germline CDR1 is LNHDA and CDR2 SQIVND (reference sequence). Trimming took off 5 bases at V and 8 bases at J, with 15 bases between the two ends. The CDR3 length is 14 residues. CDR3 residues: CASSSSGSAEKLFF. CDR3 coding DNA: TGTGCCAGTAGTTCATCAGGGTCAGCGGAAAAACTGTTTTTT.

The chain uses TRBV3-1 (or the pseudogene TRBV3-2) and TRBJ2-7; D is possibly TRBD2 (5 bases). The CDR3 covers 12 residues. With 4 bases removed from V and 6 bases from J, the gap between germline ends came to 10 bases. CDR1 and CDR2 from the germline V gene are LGHDT and YNNKEL (reference sequence). CDR3 sequence: CASSRSRGEQYF. In DNA, the CDR3 is TGTGCCAGCAGCCGGTCTCGGGGCGAGCAGTACTTC.

This clone came up many times. This chain joins TRBV6-5 and TRBJ2-4; perhaps TRBD1 as D (6 bases). Germline V lookup: CDR1 MNHEY, CDR2 SVGAGI. This CDR3 has 15 amino acids. The V end lost 2 bases, the J end lost 3 bases, and 11 bases lay between the germline ends. The CDR3 nucleotides are TGTGCCAGCAGTTACACACAGGGCGGCAAAAACATTCAGTACTTC. Translation: CASSYTQGGKNIQYF.

The V gene is TRBV9, the J gene TRBJ2-1, with D unresolved. CDR1 and CDR2 from the germline V gene are SGDLS and YYNGEE. The V and J ends lost 5 bases and 5 bases respectively, with 17 bases between them. The CDR3 is made up of 15 amino acids. CDR3 coding DNA: TGTGCCAGCAGTGCAGACGGAACTATAGACAATGAGCAGTTCTTC. Its translation: CASSADGTIDNEQFF.

This sequence joins TRBV19 and TRBJ2-1; 9 nucleotides align to TRBD2. The germline V gene encodes CDR1 LNHDA and CDR2 SQIVND (reference sequence). This CDR3 has 17 amino acids. With 2 bases clipped from V and 7 bases from J, the junction kept 12 bases outside the gene matches. The chain's CDR3 is CASSINSGGTTRNEQFF. The CDR3 bases are TGTGCCAGTAGTATAAATAGCGGGGGTACGACTCGTAATGAGCAGTTCTTC.

The gene calls are TRBV7-9 and TRBJ2-3, with D maybe TRBD1 (6 bases). V shed 1 base and J shed 3 bases, with 8 bases lying between them. Germline CDR1 is SEHNR and CDR2 is FQNEAQ (reference sequence). The length of the CDR3 is 14 residues. The CDR3 DNA follows: TGTGCCAGCAGCTTAGGGCAGGGGACAGATACGCAGTATTTT. The encoded protein is CASSLGQGTDTQYF.

V usage is TRBV4-2 and J usage is TRBJ2-1; no clear D gene. The germline gives CDR1 LGHNA, CDR2 YNFKEQ. The V end was cut by 0 bases, the J end by 9 bases, with 9 bases between. This CDR3 comprises 13 residues. CDR3 region: CASSQDQNSEQFF. The DNA of the CDR3 is TGTGCCAGCAGCCAAGATCAAAACAGTGAGCAGTTCTTC.

This sequence joins TRBV5-1 and TRBJ2-2; TRBD1 matches 10 bases. V lost 0 bases, J lost 6 bases, and 2 bases stayed unmatched. CDR3 length: 15 residues. Germline V gene data show CDR1 as SGHRS and CDR2 as YFSETQ. CDR3 in DNA: TGCGCCAGCAGCTTGGGACAGGGGGCGGCCGGGGAGCTGTTTTTT. Translation gives CASSLGQGAAGELFF.

DNA of the CDR3: TGTGCCAGCAGCAGGAGCGATACGCAGTATTTT. Protein: CASSRSDTQYF. The V gene is TRBV4-2, the J gene TRBJ2-3; no reliable D call. V was trimmed by 5 bases and J by 6 bases, leaving 6 bases between them. CDR3 length: 11 amino acids. CDR1 and CDR2 from the germline V gene are LGHNA and YNFKEQ.

The chain carries TRBV7-8 and TRBJ1-3; D remains ambiguous. This CDR3 contains 15 residues. V was cut by 2 bases and J by 1 base, with 9 bases left in between. Germline V gives CDR1 SGHVS, CDR2 FQNEAQ. The CDR3: CASSLFIGSGNTIYF. The CDR3 bases are TGTGCCAGCAGCTTATTTATCGGGTCTGGAAACACCATATATTTT.

The rearrangement links TRBV6-4 to TRBJ2-3; the match to TRBD1 covers 12 bases. With V trimmed by 5 bases and J by 5 bases, 5 bases remained unmatched. CDR3 length equals 15 residues. In germline, CDR1 is MRHNA, CDR2 SNTAGT. CDR3 protein: CASSSGTGGLDTQYF. CDR3 DNA sequence: TGTGCCAGCAGTTCCGGGACAGGGGGCTTAGATACGCAGTATTTT.